This T cell receptor beta chain derives from a study of blood T cell repertoires in COVID-19 (dated by TCRdb to about 2020). Describing the broader study: Collaborator samples came from the United States, Italy and Spain and covered acute and convalescent phases of COVID-19. The material from the prospective study consisted of cDNA or gDNA derived from T cells, B-cell-depleted T cells, or PBMCs. Deeply sampled blood TCRbeta repertoires from subjects exposed to, actively infected with, or recovered from COVID-19 were included in the dataset. The repertoires were made available in a free public database intended to serve as a resource for research on the immune response to SARS-CoV-2. The samples were drawn from the first 160 participants of the ongoing ImmuneRACE study and from roughly 1,300 subjects provided by 6 global collaborators. A de-identified subject ID, COVID-19 status, age in years and sex were almost always included in the sample metadata. Where HLA class I and class II types were available, the types were taken from metadata supplied by the sample provider, not from assay-based typing.

Whole blood was collected in K2EDTA tubes by collaborating institutions according to the institutions' own protocols. Collaborator samples were shipped for TCRbeta analysis as frozen whole blood, isolated PBMCs, or DNA extracted from either sample type. TCRbeta CDR3 regions were amplified from genomic DNA using the immunoSEQ Assay, a bias-controlled multiplex PCR. From the authors' description of their analysis: Nucleated cell counts per sample were estimated from amplification of reference gene primers within the assay. To quantify the absolute abundance of each unique TCRbeta CDR3 rearrangement, sequence reads were collapsed and filtered. For each sample, productive Simpson clonality was calculated by taking the square root of Simpson's diversity index across productive rearrangements. TCRdb holds this immuneACCESS table with in-frame rearrangements only. Some clones are missing; in checked studies, unresolved V genes explain under half, and the rest has no known cause. The V and J calls and clone size were taken over from that table, and D and trimming were inferred from the DNA. This sample has under 80,000 clones in its table, and roughly 83% of those were observed once. The ten largest make up 40% to 50% of the sample.

General study outcomes and caveats: Clinical and demographic metadata were provided uncurated, with the amount varying by source and participant.

On this clone itself: This receptor's antigen is unknown. One base away there is no much larger clone; base qualities are not given.

From the germline V gene (reference sequence), CDR1 is LNHDA and CDR2 is SQIVND. The V and J ends are trimmed by 6 bases and 6 bases, leaving 5 bases between them. Spanning cysteine to phenylalanine, the CDR3 consists of 11 amino acids. The DNA shown is the 33-base CDR3, in frame from base 1. Source material: peripheral blood. The origin of this receptor is a man aged 80 or over with acute or convalescent COVID-19. In this chain, TRBV19 is recombined with TRBJ2-2; the D gene lacks a confident call. The sequenced DNA: TGTGCCAGTAGCGTCCCCGGGGAGCTGTTTTTT. The encoded protein is CASSVPGELFF.